These 8 T cell receptor beta chains share one sample of origin, sequenced in a study of shared clonotypes between healthy human individuals. The repertoire was sequenced with immunoSEQ multiplex PCR; TCRdb's copy has only in-frame clones and lacks some. This sample carries millions of clones, about 92% of them seen once, and the ten largest clones take more than 0.12%. Source material: naive CD4+ T cells sorted from blood. Subset here: CD45RA+ positively selected. These receptors originate from a man aged 18 to 30 in good health.

This chain links TRBV10-1 with TRBJ2-7; 11 positions agree with TRBD2. The V segment lost 8 bases and the J segment 0 bases; nucleotides outside the gene matches: 9. Germline CDR1 reads WNHNN; CDR2 reads SYGVQD (reference sequence). This CDR3 is built from 16 residues. The CDR3 reads CASGDFLAGGSYEQYF. CDR3 bases: TGCGCCAGCGGCGACTTTCTAGCGGGAGGCTCCTACGAGCAGTACTTC.

The chain employs TRBV28 and TRBJ2-4; 9 bases fit TRBD1. Germline assignment: CDR1 MDHEN and CDR2 SYDVKM. CDR3 length: 15 residues. With V trimmed by 6 bases and J by 7 bases, 10 bases remained unmatched. CDR3 in amino acids: CASSPTGGRGNIQYF. CDR3 nucleotide sequence: TGTGCCAGCAGCCCCACAGGGGGCAGGGGGAACATTCAGTACTTC.

V is TRBV7-2 and J is TRBJ2-5; D is unresolved. The length of the CDR3 is 12 residues. Germline CDR1 and CDR2: SGHTA and FQGNSA. V lost 3 bases and J 3 bases, leaving 5 bases between the germline ends. DNA for the CDR3: TGTGCCAGCAGCTTCGCCGAAGAGACCCAGTACTTC. Translated, it gives CASSFAEETQYF.

This chain joins TRBV7-2 and TRBJ2-7; 8 bases are a match to TRBD2. Germline V gives CDR1 SGHTA, CDR2 FQGNSA. V lost 1 base to trimming and J lost 3 bases; unmatched junction nucleotides: 11. The CDR3 covers 17 residues. The DNA for the CDR3 is TGTGCCAGCAGCTTAGTTGCCTCGGGGGGGCTGAACTACGAGCAGTACTTC. This encodes CASSLVASGGLNYEQYF.

The CDR3 spells CASGGRLAGGRGTQYF. The CDR3, as DNA: TGTGCCAGCGGAGGACGACTAGCGGGGGGGCGGGGTACGCAGTATTTT. The chain combines TRBV2 with TRBJ2-3; 14 nucleotides match TRBD2. The CDR3 sequence is 16 residues long. V dropped 8 bases and J dropped 8; count of bases not matched to a gene: 12. Germline CDR1 is SNHLY and CDR2 is FYNNEI.

This CDR3 reads CASSISGRGWAEAFF. The DNA for the CDR3 is TGTGCCAGTAGTATTTCGGGCAGGGGGTGGGCTGAAGCTTTCTTT. The chain is built from TRBV19 and TRBJ1-1; the match to TRBD1 covers 7 bases. The CDR3 length is 15 residues. V lost 3 bases and J lost 6; bases outside the gene matches: 10. CDR1 is LNHDA and CDR2 is SQIVND in the germline V gene (reference sequence). The complete variable domain, with remaining parts taken from reference TRBV19 and TRBJ1-1, reads DGGITQSPKYLFRKEGQNVTLSCEQNLNHDAMYWYRQDPGQGLRLIYYSQIVNDFQKGDIAEGYSVSREKKESFPLTVTSAQKNPTAFYLCASSISGRGWAEAFFGQGTRLTVV.

The chain uses TRBV7-2 and TRBJ2-1; 12 positions agree with TRBD2. V shed 4 bases, J shed 7 bases, and the junction held 11 bases outside the gene matches. This CDR3 is built from 17 residues. Germline CDR1 reads SGHTA; CDR2 reads FQGNSA. The CDR3 nucleotides are TGTGCCAGCAGCTCGGGGCGACTAGCGGGAGAGGGGAATGAGCAGTTCTTC. Translation: CASSSGRLAGEGNEQFF.

The V and J genes are TRBV25-1 and TRBJ2-3, with D hard to call. There are 14 residues in the CDR3. Trimming took off 6 bases at V and 0 bases at J, with 10 bases between the two ends. Germline CDR1 reads MGHDK; CDR2 reads SYGVNS. The CDR3 DNA sequence: TGTGCCAGCAGGTCTCAGATAAGCACAGATACGCAGTATTTT. Amino acid sequence: CASRSQISTDTQYF.